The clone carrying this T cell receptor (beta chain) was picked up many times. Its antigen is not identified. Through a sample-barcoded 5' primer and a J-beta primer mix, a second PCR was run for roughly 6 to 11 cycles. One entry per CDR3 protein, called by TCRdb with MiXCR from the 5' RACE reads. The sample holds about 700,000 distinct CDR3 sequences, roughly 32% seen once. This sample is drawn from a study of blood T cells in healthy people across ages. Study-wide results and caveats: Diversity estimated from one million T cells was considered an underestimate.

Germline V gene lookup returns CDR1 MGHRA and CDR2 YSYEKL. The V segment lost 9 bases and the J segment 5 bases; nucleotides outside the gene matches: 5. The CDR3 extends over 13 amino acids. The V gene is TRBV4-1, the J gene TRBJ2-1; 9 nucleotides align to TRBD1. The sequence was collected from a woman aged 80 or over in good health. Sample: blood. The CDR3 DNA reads TGCGCCAGAAGAGGGGACAGGGACAATGAGCAGTTCTTC. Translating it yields CARRGDRDNEQFF.